These T cell receptor beta chains were read from a single sample in a study of cytotoxic CD8 clonotypes in ibrutinib-treated CLL. Sequencing was performed with immunoSEQ multiplex PCR; in TCRdb, only in-frame clones are kept and a portion is missing. In the table there are 300,000 to 400,000 clones, around 66% of which are singletons. The sequenced sample was PBMCs, obtained after 36 months of ibrutinib treatment. Receptor source: a human donor with chronic lymphocytic leukemia. Both conserved end residues are part of each CDR3. D genes are given only for firm matches. Size tells how often a clone was seen (once, few, many) or the class of an expanded clone, and some rows leave it out.

CDR3nt	CDR3aa	j_gene	v_gene	abundance	d_gene
TGTGCCAGCTCACCCTCCGCGGCGGGAGGGGTGAATGAGCAGTTCTTC	CASSPSAAGGVNEQFF	TRBJ2-1	TRBV18	.	TRBD2
TGCGCCAACCAACCCTGCGCGGCCTGGGACCTAAACGTGACCCAGTACTTC	CANQPCAAWDLNVTQYF	TRBJ2-5	TRBV5-1	.	.
TGTGCCAGCAGCCAACAGGCTGGGGAGCTGTTTTTT	CASSQQAGELFF	TRBJ2-2	TRBV5-6	few	.
TGCAGTGCCATATCGAACACTGAAGCTTTCTTT	CSAISNTEAFF	TRBJ1-1	TRBV20-1	few	.
TGTGCCAGCAGTGTTGGGACTAGCTACGAGCAGTACTTC	CASSVGTSYEQYF	TRBJ2-7	TRBV2	.	TRBD2
TGCAGCGTGCGACCCCTAGCGGGGGGCCCCTACGAGCAGTACTTC	CSVRPLAGGPYEQYF	TRBJ2-7	TRBV29-1	.	TRBD2
TGTGCCAGCTCAGTCCGGGACAGGGCCTACAATGAGCAGTTCTTC	CASSVRDRAYNEQFF	TRBJ2-1	TRBV18	few	TRBD1
TGTGCCAGCAGAGAAGCGAAACTAGCGGGGGGGTCCTACGAGCAGTACTTC	CASREAKLAGGSYEQYF	TRBJ2-7	TRBV2	few	TRBD2
TGTGCCAGCAGCTTAGACCACGGCCTAGGCGAGCAGTACTTC	CASSLDHGLGEQYF	TRBJ2-7	TRBV7-6	.	.
TGTGCCAGCAGCTTAGTGTGGCAGGGGAAATCACCCCTCCACTTT	CASSLVWQGKSPLHF	TRBJ1-6	TRBV7-2	.	.
TGTGCCAGCAGCGGCCCTAAAATCAGACGGGTAATCTCCTTCGATGAGCAGTTCTTC	CASSGPKIRRVISFDEQFF	TRBJ2-1	TRBV11-1	.	.
TGTGCCAGCAGCTCGGGCTTAGGGGGCGGAAAGAGTTACTATGGCTACACCTTC	CASSSGLGGGKSYYGYTF	TRBJ1-2	TRBV9	.	TRBD1
TGTGCCATCAGTGAGAGTGAAGGTGCACCCCTCCACTTT	CAISESEGAPLHF	TRBJ1-6	TRBV10-3	.	.
TGTGCCAGCTCACCACCCTTTGGGGGGTCGGCCAAAAACATTCAGTACTTC	CASSPPFGGSAKNIQYF	TRBJ2-4	TRBV18	.	.
TGCAGCGTTGAAGATCACCTAGCGGGAGTTTGGGGTGGGCACACAGATACGCAGTATTTT	CSVEDHLAGVWGGHTDTQYF	TRBJ2-3	TRBV29-1	.	TRBD2
TGTGCCAGCAGCTTAGGGGCTGGACAGGGCTGGGATCAGCCCCAGCATTTT	CASSLGAGQGWDQPQHF	TRBJ1-5	TRBV11-2	.	TRBD1
TGCGCCAGCAGCCCTAGCGGGGCGAGCTCCTACAATGAGCAGTTCTTC	CASSPSGASSYNEQFF	TRBJ2-1	TRBV4-1	.	TRBD2
TGTGCCAGCAGTGAGATGGGCAGCCTCTACGAGCAGTACTTC	CASSEMGSLYEQYF	TRBJ2-7	TRBV6-1	.	.
TGTGCCAGCAGTGGATTCGGGACACACGATTCGAGAAGCTCTGGGGCCAACGTCCTGACTTTC	CASSGFGTHDSRSSGANVLTF	TRBJ2-6	TRBV2	.	.
TGTGCCAGCAGCCCGGGATCGGGGGCCTATGGCTACACCTTC	CASSPGSGAYGYTF	TRBJ1-2	TRBV6-5	few	.
TGTGCCAGCAGCTCGACAGGGGATGGAGTAGAGACCCAGTACTTC	CASSSTGDGVETQYF	TRBJ2-5	TRBV13	once	TRBD1
TGCGCCAGCCTACCGCCCGGGACAGACACCGGGGAGCTGTTTTTT	CASLPPGTDTGELFF	TRBJ2-2	TRBV10-2	.	TRBD1
TGTGCCAGCAGCCCAGGGACCCTAACCTACGAGCAGTACTTC	CASSPGTLTYEQYF	TRBJ2-7	TRBV7-2	.	.
TGTGCCAGCAGCTTACTCCGGGGCGAGCAGTACTTC	CASSLLRGEQYF	TRBJ2-7	TRBV7-9	.	.
TGCGCCAGCAGCCAAGTCGTGACAGGGGATTACGAGCAGTACTTC	CASSQVVTGDYEQYF	TRBJ2-7	TRBV4-1	.	TRBD1
TGTGCCAGCAGCTTCGGACTAGTAGATACGCAGTATTTT	CASSFGLVDTQYF	TRBJ2-3	TRBV7-2	.	TRBD2
TGTGCCAGCAGCTTAGCCCTTCTGGGGGCCAACGTCCTGACTTTC	CASSLALLGANVLTF	TRBJ2-6	TRBV7-6	once	.
TGTGCCAGCAGTCTCGGGGACTTACTGTTTTTT	CASSLGDLLFF	TRBJ1-4	TRBV6-5	.	.
TGTGCCAGCAGCCCTAGACAGGGCGTACTCCGGAAACTGTTTTTT	CASSPRQGVLRKLFF	TRBJ1-4	TRBV6-5	.	TRBD1
TGTGCCAGCAGCCCCTGGGAGGCCTATGGCTACACCTTC	CASSPWEAYGYTF	TRBJ1-2	TRBV7-9	.	.
TGTGCCAGCTCAATTAGGACTAGCGGTGTATTCCTCGGTGAGCAGTTCTTC	CASSIRTSGVFLGEQFF	TRBJ2-1	TRBV18	.	TRBD2
TGTGCCAGCAGTGCCCCCAGCGGGGAAAGCTCCTACAATGAGCAGTTCTTC	CASSAPSGESSYNEQFF	TRBJ2-1	TRBV2	.	TRBD2
TGTGCCAGCAGCCCGGTCCGGTTGACTGAAGCTTTCTTT	CASSPVRLTEAFF	TRBJ1-1	TRBV28	few	.
TGTGCCAGCAGCTGGGGGCTAGCGGGGTCCCCCGGGGAGCTGTTTTTT	CASSWGLAGSPGELFF	TRBJ2-2	TRBV13	.	TRBD2
TGTGCCAGCAGCTTGGGGACATTTTTGGCCGGGGAGCTGTTTTTT	CASSLGTFLAGELFF	TRBJ2-2	TRBV7-6	few	.
TGTGCCAGCAGTCTAGGGGGACCCCTCCACTTT	CASSLGGPLHF	TRBJ1-6	TRBV6-5	.	.
TGTGCCAGCAGCTTGACTAGGCCGTTCTTC	CASSLTRPFF	TRBJ2-1	TRBV11-2	.	.
TGTGCCAGCAGCCAAGATAGGGGAAGTACTAACTATGGCTACACCTTC	CASSQDRGSTNYGYTF	TRBJ1-2	TRBV14	.	.
TGTGCCAGCAGTTTAAAAGAGAGGTTCTGGGGCTACGAGCAGTACTTC	CASSLKERFWGYEQYF	TRBJ2-7	TRBV28	.	.
TGTGCCAGCAGTGCCAGGGAGGATCAGCCCCAGCATTTT	CASSAREDQPQHF	TRBJ1-5	TRBV6-1	.	.
TGTGCCAGCAGCCCCCAGGGATGGCACGGGGAGCTGTTTTTT	CASSPQGWHGELFF	TRBJ2-2	TRBV7-6	.	.
TGTGCCAGCACTTACAGGGACTCCTACGAGCAGTACTTC	CASTYRDSYEQYF	TRBJ2-7	TRBV6-1	.	.
TGTGCCAGCTCACCACCGTTAAACAGGGCTGGCTACACCTTC	CASSPPLNRAGYTF	TRBJ1-2	TRBV18	.	.
TGTGCCAGCAGTTTAGGAGGGATCTATGGCTACACCTTC	CASSLGGIYGYTF	TRBJ1-2	TRBV5-6	.	.
TGTGCCAGCAGTTACACTCCCCTCTATGGCTACACCTTC	CASSYTPLYGYTF	TRBJ1-2	TRBV27	few	.
TGTGCCAGCAGCTTAGGAGGGCCAGATACGCAGTATTTT	CASSLGGPDTQYF	TRBJ2-3	TRBV5-4	few	.
TGTGCCAGCAGCCCCACAGGGAATCGTCTGAATTTT	CASSPTGNRLNF	TRBJ2-3	TRBV7-9	.	.
TGTGCCAGCAGGACAGGGGTAATCTACGAGCAGTACTTC	CASRTGVIYEQYF	TRBJ2-7	TRBV2	.	TRBD1
TGTGCCAGCAGTTTATACGGCTCCGGACAGCACTATAATTCACCCCTCCACTTT	CASSLYGSGQHYNSPLHF	TRBJ1-6	TRBV27	.	.